A selection of T cell receptor beta chains follows, all from one sample in a study of T-cell reconstitution after alpha-beta-depleted transplantation in children. MiXCR, applied by TCRdb to the PCR reads, yields one record per CDR3 protein. The repertoire has around 960,000 distinct CDR3 sequences, under 30% of them found once; the top ten carry under 30%. The starting material was PBMCs, mostly from graft donor cells, obtained 360 days after TCRalphabeta/CD19-depleted stem cell transplant. The receptors here all came from a boy under two years old who had a stem cell transplant for SCID, so the T cells may come from the graft donor. CDR3s include the opening cysteine and the closing phenylalanine or tryptophan. Fields, in order: V gene, clone size, J gene, D gene, CDR3 protein, CDR3 DNA. The D gene is left open where the match is weak. Some rows have no size entry. The others give once, few or many, or a class for an expanded clone.

v_call: TRBV12-3/TRBV12-4
clone_size: few
j_call: TRBJ2-7
d_call: NA
cdr3_aa: CASGSGTREQYF
cdr3_nt: TGTGCCAGCGGCTCAGGGACTCGCGAGCAGTACTTC

v_call: TRBV11-2
clone_size: NA
j_call: TRBJ2-2
d_call: NA
cdr3_aa: CASSLATSAGELFF
cdr3_nt: TGTGCCAGCAGCTTAGCAACTAGTGCTGGGGAGCTGTTTTTT

v_call: TRBV20-1
clone_size: many
j_call: TRBJ1-4
d_call: NA
cdr3_aa: CSARDSPVNLRKKLFF
cdr3_nt: TGCAGTGCTAGAGATTCGCCAGTAAACCTGAGGAAAAAACTGTTTTTT

v_call: TRBV12-3/TRBV12-4
clone_size: NA
j_call: TRBJ2-1
d_call: TRBD2
cdr3_aa: CASRRGTSGGPYNEQFF
cdr3_nt: TGTGCCAGCAGACGTGGGACTAGCGGGGGCCCTTACAATGAGCAGTTCTTC

v_call: TRBV6-5
clone_size: NA
j_call: TRBJ2-7
d_call: NA
cdr3_aa: CASSYSSRAGREQYF
cdr3_nt: TGTGCCAGCAGTTACTCGAGCAGGGCGGGTAGGGAGCAGTACTTC

v_call: TRBV9
clone_size: NA
j_call: TRBJ2-5
d_call: NA
cdr3_aa: CASSAATGTQYF
cdr3_nt: TGTGCCAGCAGCGCAGCCACTGGGACCCAGTACTTC

v_call: TRBV7-2
clone_size: few
j_call: TRBJ2-3
d_call: NA
cdr3_aa: CASSLGRAGRDTQYF
cdr3_nt: TGTGCCAGCAGCTTAGGCCGCGCGGGACGGGATACGCAGTATTTT

v_call: TRBV12-3/TRBV12-4
clone_size: few
j_call: TRBJ2-3
d_call: NA
cdr3_aa: CASSLVRGRRSADTQYF
cdr3_nt: TGTGCCAGCAGTTTAGTTCGAGGTAGACGATCAGCCGATACGCAGTATTTT

v_call: TRBV12-5
clone_size: few
j_call: TRBJ1-5
d_call: NA
cdr3_aa: CASGLTRVGHNQPQHF
cdr3_nt: TGTGCTAGTGGTTTGACTAGGGTGGGGCACAATCAGCCCCAGCATTTT

v_call: TRBV5-1
clone_size: few
j_call: TRBJ1-4
d_call: TRBD1
cdr3_aa: CASSTRDREREEKLFF
cdr3_nt: TGCGCCAGCAGCACCCGCGACAGGGAACGCGAGGAAAAACTGTTTTTT